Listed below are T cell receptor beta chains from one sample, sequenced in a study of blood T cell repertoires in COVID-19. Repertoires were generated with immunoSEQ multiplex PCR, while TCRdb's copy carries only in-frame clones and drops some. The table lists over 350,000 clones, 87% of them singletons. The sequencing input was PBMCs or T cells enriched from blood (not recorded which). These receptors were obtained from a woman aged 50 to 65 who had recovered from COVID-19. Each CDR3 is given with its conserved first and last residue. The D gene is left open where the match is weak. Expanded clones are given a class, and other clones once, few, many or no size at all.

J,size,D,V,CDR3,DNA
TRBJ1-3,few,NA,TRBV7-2,CASSGLNSGNTIYF,TGTGCCAGCAGCGGACTAAACTCTGGAAACACCATATATTTT
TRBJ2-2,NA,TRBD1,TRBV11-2,CASSGTGRSTGELFF,TGTGCCAGCAGTGGGACAGGGCGGAGCACCGGGGAGCTGTTTTTT
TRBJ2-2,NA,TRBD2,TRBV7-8,CASSPSGGGTGELFF,TGTGCCAGCAGTCCTAGCGGGGGGGGAACCGGGGAGCTGTTTTTT
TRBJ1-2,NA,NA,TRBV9,CASSGPLPGSNYGYTF,TGTGCCAGCAGCGGACCCTTGCCGGGATCTAACTATGGCTACACCTTC
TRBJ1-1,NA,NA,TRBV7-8,CASSLITEAFF,TGTGCCAGCAGCTTAATAACTGAAGCTTTCTTT
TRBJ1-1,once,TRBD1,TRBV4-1,CASSQVTGASNTEAFF,TGCGCCAGCAGCCAAGTGACAGGGGCTTCGAACACTGAAGCTTTCTTT
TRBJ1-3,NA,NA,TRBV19,CASSIGNTGASGNTIYF,TGTGCCAGTAGTATCGGGAATACGGGCGCCTCTGGAAACACCATATATTTT
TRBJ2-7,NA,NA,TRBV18,CASSPGASAFYEQYF,TGTGCCAGCTCACCAGGGGCTAGCGCCTTCTACGAGCAGTACTTC
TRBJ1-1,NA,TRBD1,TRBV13,CASSQTGANTEAFF,TGTGCCAGCAGCCAGACAGGGGCGAACACTGAAGCTTTCTTT
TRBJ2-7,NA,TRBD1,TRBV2,CASRKGGTGGLHEQYF,TGTGCCAGCAGAAAGGGGGGGACAGGGGGCTTGCACGAGCAGTACTTC